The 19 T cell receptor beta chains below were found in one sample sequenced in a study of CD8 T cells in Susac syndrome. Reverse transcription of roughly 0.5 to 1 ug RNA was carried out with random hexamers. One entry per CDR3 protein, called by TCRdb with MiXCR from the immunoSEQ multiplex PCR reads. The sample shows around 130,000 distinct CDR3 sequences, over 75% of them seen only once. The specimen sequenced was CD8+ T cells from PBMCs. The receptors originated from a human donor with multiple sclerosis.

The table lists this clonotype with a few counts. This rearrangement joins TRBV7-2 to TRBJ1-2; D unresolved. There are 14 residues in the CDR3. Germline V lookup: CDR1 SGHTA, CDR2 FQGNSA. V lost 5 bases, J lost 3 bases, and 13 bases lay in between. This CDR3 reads CASSLNDGHYGYTF. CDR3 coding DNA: TGTGCCAGCAGCCTAAATGACGGTCACTATGGCTACACCTTC.

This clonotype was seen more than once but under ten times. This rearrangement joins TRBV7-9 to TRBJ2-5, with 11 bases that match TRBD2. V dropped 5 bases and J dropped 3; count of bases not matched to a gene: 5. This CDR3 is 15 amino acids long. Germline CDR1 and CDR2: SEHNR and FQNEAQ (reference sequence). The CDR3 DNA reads TGTGCCAGCAGCCTACTAGCGGGAGTGAAAGAGACCCAGTACTTC. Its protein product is CASSLLAGVKETQYF.

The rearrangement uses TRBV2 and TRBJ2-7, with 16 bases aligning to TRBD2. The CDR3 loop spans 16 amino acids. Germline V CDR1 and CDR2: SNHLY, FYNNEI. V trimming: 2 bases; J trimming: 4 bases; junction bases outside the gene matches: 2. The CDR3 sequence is CASSEWGLAGGYEQYV. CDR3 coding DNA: TGTGCCAGCAGTGAATGGGGACTAGCGGGAGGGTACGAGCAGTACGTC.

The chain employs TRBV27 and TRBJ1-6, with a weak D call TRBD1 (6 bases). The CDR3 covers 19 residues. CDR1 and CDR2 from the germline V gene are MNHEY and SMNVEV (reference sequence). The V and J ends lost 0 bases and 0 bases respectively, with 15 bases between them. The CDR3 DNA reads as TGTGCCAGCAGTTTATCGAATGGACAGTTAAGCTCCTATAATTCACCCCTCCACTTT. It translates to CASSLSNGQLSSYNSPLHF.

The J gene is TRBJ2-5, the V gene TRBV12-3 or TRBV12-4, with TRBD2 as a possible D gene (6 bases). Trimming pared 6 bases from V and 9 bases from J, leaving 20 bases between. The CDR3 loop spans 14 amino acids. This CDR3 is CASSPPTPAGPQYF. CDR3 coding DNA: TGTGCCAGCAGCCCTCCAACGCCCGCGGGGCCCCAGTACTTC.

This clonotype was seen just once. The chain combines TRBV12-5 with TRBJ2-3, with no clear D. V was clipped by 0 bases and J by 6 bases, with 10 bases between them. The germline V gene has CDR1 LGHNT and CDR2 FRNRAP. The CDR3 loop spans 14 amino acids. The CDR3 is CASGLVPIGDTQYF. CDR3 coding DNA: TGTGCTAGTGGTTTGGTTCCGATTGGGGATACGCAGTATTTT. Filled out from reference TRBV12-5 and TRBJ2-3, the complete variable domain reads DARVTQTPRHKVTEMGQEVTMRCQPILGHNTVFWYRQTMMQGLELLAYFRNRAPLDDSGMPKDRFSAEMPDATLATLKIQPSEPRDSAVYFCASGLVPIGDTQYFGPGTRLTVL.

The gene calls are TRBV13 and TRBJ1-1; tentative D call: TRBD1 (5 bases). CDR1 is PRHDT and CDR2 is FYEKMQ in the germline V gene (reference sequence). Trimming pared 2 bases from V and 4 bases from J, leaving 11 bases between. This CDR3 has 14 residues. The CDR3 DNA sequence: TGTGCCAGCAGCTTACTCGACGGGGGCACTGAAGCTTTCTTT. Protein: CASSLLDGGTEAFF. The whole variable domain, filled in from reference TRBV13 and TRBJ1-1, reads AAGVIQSPRHLIKEKRETATLKCYPIPRHDTVYWYQQGPGQDPQFLISFYEKMQSDKGSIPDRFSAQQFSDYHSELNMSSLELGDSALYFCASSLLDGGTEAFFGQGTRLTVV.

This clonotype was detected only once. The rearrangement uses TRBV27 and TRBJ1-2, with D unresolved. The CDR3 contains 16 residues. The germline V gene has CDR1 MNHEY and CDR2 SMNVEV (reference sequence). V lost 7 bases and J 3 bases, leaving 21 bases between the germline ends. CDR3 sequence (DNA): TGTGCCAGCATCTCCTTATTGGGCAGGAATCACTATGGCTACACCTTC. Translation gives CASISLLGRNHYGYTF.

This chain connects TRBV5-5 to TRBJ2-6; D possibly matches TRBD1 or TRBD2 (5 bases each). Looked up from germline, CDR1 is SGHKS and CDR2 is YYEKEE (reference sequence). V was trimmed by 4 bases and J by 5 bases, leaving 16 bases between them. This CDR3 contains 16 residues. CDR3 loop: CASSTGTGRWANVLTF. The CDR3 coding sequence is TGTGCCAGCAGCACCGGGACGGGTCGCTGGGCCAACGTCCTGACTTTC.

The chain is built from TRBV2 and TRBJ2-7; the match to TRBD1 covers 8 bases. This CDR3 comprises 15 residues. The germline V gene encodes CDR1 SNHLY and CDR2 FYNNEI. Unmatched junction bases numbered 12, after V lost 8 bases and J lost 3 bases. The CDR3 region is CASQAKDRDVYEQYF. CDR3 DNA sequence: TGTGCCAGCCAAGCGAAGGACAGGGACGTCTACGAGCAGTACTTC.

The CDR3 here is CSARESGREHNEQFF. CDR3 nucleotide sequence: TGCAGTGCTAGGGAGAGCGGGAGGGAACACAATGAGCAGTTCTTC. The gene calls are TRBV20-1 and TRBJ2-1; TRBD2 aligns across 10 bases. Trimming at V came to 3 bases and at J to 5 bases, leaving 7 bases not matched to a gene. This CDR3 comprises 15 residues. The germline V gene has CDR1 DFQATT and CDR2 SNEGSKA (reference sequence).

The CDR3 DNA reads as TGTGCCAGCAGCCCAGGGGCGGACGCCAACACTGAAGCTTTCTTT. Its protein is CASSPGADANTEAFF. This sequence joins TRBV7-8 and TRBJ1-1; maybe TRBD1 (6 bases). From germline, CDR1 is SGHVS and CDR2 FQNEAQ. Deletions cut 5 bases from V and 2 bases from J, with 15 bases between. The CDR3 totals 15 residues.

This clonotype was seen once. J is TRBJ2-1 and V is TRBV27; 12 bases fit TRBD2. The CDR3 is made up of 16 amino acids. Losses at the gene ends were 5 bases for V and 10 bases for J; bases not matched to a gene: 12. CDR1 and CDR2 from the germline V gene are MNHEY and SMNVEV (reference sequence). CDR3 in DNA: TGTGCCAGCAGTCCTAATCTAGCGGGAGGGCCGCAGGAGCAGTTCTTC. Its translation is CASSPNLAGGPQEQFF.

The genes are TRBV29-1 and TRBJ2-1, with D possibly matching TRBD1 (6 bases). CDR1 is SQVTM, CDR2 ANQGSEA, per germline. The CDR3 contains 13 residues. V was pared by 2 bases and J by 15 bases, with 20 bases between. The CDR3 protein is CSVETGFVQDPFF. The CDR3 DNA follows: TGCAGCGTTGAAACAGGGTTCGTTCAGGATCCGTTCTTC.

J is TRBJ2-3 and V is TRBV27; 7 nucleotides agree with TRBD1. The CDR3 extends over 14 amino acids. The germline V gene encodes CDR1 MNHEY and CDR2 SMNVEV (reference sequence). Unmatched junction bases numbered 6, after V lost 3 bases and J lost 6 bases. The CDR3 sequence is CASSFGTVEDTQYF. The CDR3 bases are TGTGCCAGCAGTTTTGGGACAGTTGAGGATACGCAGTATTTT.

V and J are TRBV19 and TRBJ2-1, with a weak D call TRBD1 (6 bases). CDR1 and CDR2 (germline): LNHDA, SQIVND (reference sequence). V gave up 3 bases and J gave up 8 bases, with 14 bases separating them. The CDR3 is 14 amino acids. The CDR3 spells CASSIRTVGHEQFF. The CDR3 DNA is TGTGCCAGTAGTATTAGGACAGTTGGTCATGAGCAGTTCTTC.

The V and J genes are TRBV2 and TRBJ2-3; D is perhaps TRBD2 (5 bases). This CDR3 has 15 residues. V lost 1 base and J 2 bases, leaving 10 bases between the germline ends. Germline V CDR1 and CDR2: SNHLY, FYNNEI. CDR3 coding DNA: TGTGCCAGCAGTGAAGGGCTAGCATCCACAGATACGCAGTATTTT. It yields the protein CASSEGLASTDTQYF.

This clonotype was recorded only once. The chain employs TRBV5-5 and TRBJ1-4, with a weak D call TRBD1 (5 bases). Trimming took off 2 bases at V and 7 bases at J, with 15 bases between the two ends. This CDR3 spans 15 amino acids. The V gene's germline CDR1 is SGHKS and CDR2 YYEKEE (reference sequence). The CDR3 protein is CASSLTQGVAEKLFF. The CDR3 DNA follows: TGTGCCAGCAGCTTAACTCAGGGTGTGGCTGAAAAACTGTTTTTT.

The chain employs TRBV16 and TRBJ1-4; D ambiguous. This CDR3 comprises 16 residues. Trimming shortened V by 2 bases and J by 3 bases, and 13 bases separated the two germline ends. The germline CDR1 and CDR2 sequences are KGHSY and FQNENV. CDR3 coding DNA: TGTGCCAGCAGCCAAGGGTTCGCGGGAGCTAATGAAAAACTGTTTTTT. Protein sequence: CASSQGFAGANEKLFF.